These 7 T cell receptor beta chains were all obtained from the same sample, sequenced in a study of neurological immune-mediated disorders. TCRdb re-analysed the 5' RACE reads in MiXCR, keeping a single row per CDR3 protein. The sample lists some 41,000 distinct CDR3 sequences, roughly 15% occurring once. The sequenced sample was CD4+ T cells from blood. The receptor source for this set is a woman aged 55-69 years with HTLV-1-associated myelopathy (HAM/TSP).

This chain uses TRBV29-1 with TRBJ2-5; weak D call: TRBD1 (6 bases). The ends were cut back, 3 bases at V and 10 bases at J, with 9 bases in the middle. CDR3 length: 10 amino acids. CDR1 and CDR2 from the germline V gene are SQVTM and ANQGSEA. For the CDR3, the DNA is TGCAGCGTTGAGCAGGGGAGCCAGTACTTC. It is translated as CSVEQGSQYF.

This clonotype was detected many times. This chain connects TRBV7-2 to TRBJ2-5; D perhaps matches TRBD1 (6 bases). Trimming cost V 1 base and J 5 bases, with 14 bases left between them. The CDR3 loop spans 15 amino acids. Germline loops: CDR1 SGHTA, CDR2 FQGNSA. The DNA of the CDR3 is TGTGCCAGCAGCTTAGAACAGGGCCTGGAGGAGACCCAGTACTTC. Residues: CASSLEQGLEETQYF.

At least ten counts were recorded for this clonotype. J is TRBJ2-7 and V is TRBV4-2; D gene uncertain. V lost 0 bases, J lost 2 bases, and 14 bases lay in between. The CDR3 totals 16 residues. The germline CDR1 and CDR2 sequences are LGHNA and YNFKEQ. CDR3 loop: CASSQDTEGTTYEQYF. CDR3 DNA: TGTGCCAGCAGCCAAGACACTGAAGGAACTACCTACGAGCAGTACTTC.

This clonotype was picked up many times. The chain combines TRBV20-1 with TRBJ2-7; no definite D call. With 6 bases removed from V and 3 bases from J, the gap between germline ends came to 9 bases. The CDR3 loop spans 11 amino acids. Per the germline V gene, CDR1 is DFQATT and CDR2 is SNEGSKA (reference sequence). The CDR3 loop is CSAGRNYEQYF. CDR3 DNA: TGCAGTGCCGGCCGAAACTACGAGCAGTACTTC.

The rearrangement joins TRBV7-9 to TRBJ2-7, with 7 nucleotides matching TRBD2. Germline V gene sequence: CDR1 SEHNR, CDR2 FQNEAQ (reference sequence). The CDR3 sequence is 14 residues long. The V and J ends lost 5 bases and 2 bases, in that order; junction bases with no gene match: 6. The CDR3 DNA reads TGTGCCAGCAGCCCCTCGGGAGGAGCCTACGAGCAGTACTTC. Protein product: CASSPSGGAYEQYF.

This clonotype was observed many times. The V and J genes are TRBV24-1 and TRBJ2-1; D is possibly TRBD1 (6 bases). Trimming shortened V by 7 bases and J by 0 bases, and 12 bases separated the two germline ends. The V gene's germline CDR1 is KGHDR and CDR2 SFDVKD. The CDR3 spans 15 residues. In DNA, the CDR3 is TGTGCCACCAGCTCTACAGGGAGCTCCTACAATGAGCAGTTCTTC. Translation gives CATSSTGSSYNEQFF.

This clonotype was seen ten or more times. V and J are TRBV5-1 and TRBJ2-1; 10 bases map to TRBD2. After removal of 0 bases from V and 8 bases from J, the junction contained 8 bases not matched to a gene. Germline V gene data show CDR1 as SGHRS and CDR2 as YFSETQ. The CDR3 totals 16 residues. CDR3 bases: TGCGCCAGCAGCTTGGATTACAGCGGGGGGGCCTATGAGCAGTTCTTC. Its translation is CASSLDYSGGAYEQFF.